The clone carrying this T cell receptor (beta chain) was found a few times. Its cognate antigen is unknown. These data come from a study of beta chain features in type 1 diabetes. Overall study results and limits: A moderate, significant TCRB CDR3 shortening appeared in type 1 diabetes across four CD4+ subsets.

CDR1 is MNHNY and CDR2 is SVGAGI in the germline V gene (reference sequence). The V gene end was trimmed by 6 bases and the J gene end by 4 bases; junction bases not matched to a gene: 8. This CDR3 has 14 amino acids. Investigators reverse transcribed all isolated RNA, so they sequenced expressed TCRB transcripts. Repertoires were generated with immunoSEQ multiplex PCR, while TCRdb's copy carries only in-frame clones and drops some. This table holds hundreds of thousands of clones, about an eighth found once. The clonotype comes from a man aged 18 to 29 with type 1 diabetes. The chain carries TRBV6-6 and TRBJ2-7, with TRBD1 identical over 8 bases. Source material: naive CD4+ T cells from blood. The CDR3 nucleotides read TGTGCCAGCAGACTACAGGGGGTAAAATACGAGCAGTACTTC. Amino acid sequence: CASRLQGVKYEQYF.